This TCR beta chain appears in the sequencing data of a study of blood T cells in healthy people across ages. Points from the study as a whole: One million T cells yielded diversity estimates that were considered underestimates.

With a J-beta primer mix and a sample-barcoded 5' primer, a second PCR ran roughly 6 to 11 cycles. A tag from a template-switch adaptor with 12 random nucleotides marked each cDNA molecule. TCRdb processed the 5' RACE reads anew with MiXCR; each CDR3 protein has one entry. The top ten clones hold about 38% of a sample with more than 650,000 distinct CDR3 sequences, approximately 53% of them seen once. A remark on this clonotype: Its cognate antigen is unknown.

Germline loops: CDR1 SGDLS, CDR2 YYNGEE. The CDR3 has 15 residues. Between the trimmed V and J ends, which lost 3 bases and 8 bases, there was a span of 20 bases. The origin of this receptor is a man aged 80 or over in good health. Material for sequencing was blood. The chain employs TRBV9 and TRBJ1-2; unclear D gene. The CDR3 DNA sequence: TGTGCCAGCAGCGAGGGAGGGTACAGCCTCGAGGGCTACACCTTC. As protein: CASSEGGYSLEGYTF.